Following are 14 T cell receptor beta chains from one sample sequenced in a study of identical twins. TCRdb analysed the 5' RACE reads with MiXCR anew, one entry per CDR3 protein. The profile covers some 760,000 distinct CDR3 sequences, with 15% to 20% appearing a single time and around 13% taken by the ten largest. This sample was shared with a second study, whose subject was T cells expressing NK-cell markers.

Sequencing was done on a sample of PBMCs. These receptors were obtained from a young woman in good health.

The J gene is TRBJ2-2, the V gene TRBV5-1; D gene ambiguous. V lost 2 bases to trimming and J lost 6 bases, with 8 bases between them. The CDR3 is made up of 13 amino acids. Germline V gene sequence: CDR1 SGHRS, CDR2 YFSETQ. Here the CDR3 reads CASSLEASGELFF. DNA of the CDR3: TGCGCCAGCAGCTTAGAGGCGTCCGGGGAGCTGTTTTTT.

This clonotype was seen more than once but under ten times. The CDR3 sequence is CASSVDQRQETQYF. CDR3 coding DNA: TGTGCCAGCAGCGTAGACCAGCGCCAAGAGACCCAGTACTTC. The V gene is TRBV9, the J gene TRBJ2-5; D gene uncertain. Germline loops: CDR1 SGDLS, CDR2 YYNGEE. V shed 0 bases and J shed 1 base, with 7 bases lying between them. The CDR3 is 14 residues long.

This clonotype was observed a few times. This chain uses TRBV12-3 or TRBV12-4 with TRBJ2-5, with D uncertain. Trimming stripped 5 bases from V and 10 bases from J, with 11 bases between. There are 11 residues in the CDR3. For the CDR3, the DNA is TGTGCCAGCAGTGCCAATCAGAACCAGTACTTC. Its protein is CASSANQNQYF.

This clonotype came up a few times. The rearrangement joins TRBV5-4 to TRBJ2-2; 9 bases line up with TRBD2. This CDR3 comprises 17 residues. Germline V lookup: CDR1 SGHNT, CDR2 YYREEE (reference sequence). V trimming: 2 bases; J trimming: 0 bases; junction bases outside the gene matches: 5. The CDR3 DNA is TGTGCCAGCAGCTTTCTTAGCGGGAGAACGAACACCGGGGAGCTGTTTTTT. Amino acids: CASSFLSGRTNTGELFF.

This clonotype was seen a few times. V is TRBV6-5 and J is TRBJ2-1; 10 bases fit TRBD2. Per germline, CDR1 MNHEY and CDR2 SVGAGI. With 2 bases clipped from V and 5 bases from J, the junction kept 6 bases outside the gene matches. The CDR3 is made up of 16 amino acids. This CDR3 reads CASSYVFTSGDNEQFF. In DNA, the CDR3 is TGTGCCAGCAGTTACGTTTTTACTAGCGGGGACAATGAGCAGTTCTTC.

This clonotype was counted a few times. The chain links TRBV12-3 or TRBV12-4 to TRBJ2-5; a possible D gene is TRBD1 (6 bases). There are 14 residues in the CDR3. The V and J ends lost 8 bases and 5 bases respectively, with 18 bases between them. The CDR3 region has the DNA TGTGCCAGCGGAAAAAGCCAGGGGTACGAGACCCAGTACTTC. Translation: CASGKSQGYETQYF.

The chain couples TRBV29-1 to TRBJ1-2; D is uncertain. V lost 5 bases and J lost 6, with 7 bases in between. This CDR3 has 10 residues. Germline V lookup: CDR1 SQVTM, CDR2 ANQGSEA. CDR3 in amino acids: CSVSHDGYTF. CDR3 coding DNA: TGCAGCGTTAGCCACGATGGCTACACCTTC.

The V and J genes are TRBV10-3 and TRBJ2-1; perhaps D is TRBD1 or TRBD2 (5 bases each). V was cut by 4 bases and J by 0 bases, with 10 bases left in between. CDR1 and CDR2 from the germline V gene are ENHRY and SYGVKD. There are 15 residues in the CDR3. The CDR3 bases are TGTGCCATCAGTGGGGGACCCGGCTCCTACAATGAGCAGTTCTTC. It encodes CAISGGPGSYNEQFF.

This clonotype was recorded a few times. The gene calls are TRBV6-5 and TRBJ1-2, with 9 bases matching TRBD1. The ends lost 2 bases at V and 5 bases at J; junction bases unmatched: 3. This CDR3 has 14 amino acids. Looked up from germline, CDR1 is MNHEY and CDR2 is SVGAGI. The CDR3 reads CASSYTGGWYGYTF. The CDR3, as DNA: TGTGCCAGCAGTTACACAGGGGGCTGGTATGGCTACACCTTC.

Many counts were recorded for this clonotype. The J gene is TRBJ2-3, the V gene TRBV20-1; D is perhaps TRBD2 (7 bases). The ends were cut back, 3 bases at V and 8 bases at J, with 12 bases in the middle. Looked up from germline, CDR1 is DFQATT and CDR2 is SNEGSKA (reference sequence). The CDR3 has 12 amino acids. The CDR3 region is CSARGGPGTQYF. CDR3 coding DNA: TGCAGTGCTAGGGGGGGGCCCGGTACGCAGTATTTT.

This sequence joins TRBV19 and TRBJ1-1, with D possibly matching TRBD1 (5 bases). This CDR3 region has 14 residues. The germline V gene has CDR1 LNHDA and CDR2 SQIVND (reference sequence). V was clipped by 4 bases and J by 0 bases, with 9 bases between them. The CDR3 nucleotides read TGTGCCAGTAGTAGGGGGAACCTGAACACTGAAGCTTTCTTT. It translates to CASSRGNLNTEAFF. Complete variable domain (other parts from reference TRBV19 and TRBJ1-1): DGGITQSPKYLFRKEGQNVTLSCEQNLNHDAMYWYRQDPGQGLRLIYYSQIVNDFQKGDIAEGYSVSREKKESFPLTVTSAQKNPTAFYLCASSRGNLNTEAFFGQGTRLTVV.

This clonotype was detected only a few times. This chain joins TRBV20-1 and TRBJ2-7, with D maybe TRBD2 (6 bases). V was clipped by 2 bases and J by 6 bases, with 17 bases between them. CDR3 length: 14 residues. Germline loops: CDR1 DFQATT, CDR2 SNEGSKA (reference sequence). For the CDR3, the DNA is TGCAGTGCTAGAAAGGGCGGGACCATCGCCGAGCAGTACTTC. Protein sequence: CSARKGGTIAEQYF.

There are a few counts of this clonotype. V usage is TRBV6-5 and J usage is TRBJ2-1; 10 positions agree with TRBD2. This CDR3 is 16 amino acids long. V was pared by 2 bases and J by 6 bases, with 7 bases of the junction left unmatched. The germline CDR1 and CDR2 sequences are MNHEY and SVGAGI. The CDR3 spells CASSYAPSGRGNEQFF. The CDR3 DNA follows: TGTGCCAGCAGTTACGCCCCTAGCGGGAGAGGCAATGAGCAGTTCTTC.

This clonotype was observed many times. This chain's CDR3 is CASSLSPGDRATDTQYF. The CDR3 region has the DNA TGTGCCAGCAGCTTATCGCCGGGGGACAGGGCTACAGATACGCAGTATTTT. The chain joins TRBV9 to TRBJ2-3; 9 bases are a match to TRBD1. Germline V gene data show CDR1 as SGDLS and CDR2 as YYNGEE. With V trimmed by 4 bases and J by 3 bases, 12 bases remained unmatched. This CDR3 comprises 17 residues.